This T cell receptor (beta chain) was sequenced for a study of T cells in Graves' hyperthyroidism and ophthalmopathy. Whole-study findings and limits: Ophthalmopathy was model-predicted a median approximately 6.4 months pre-onset. A model of 13 V-J pairs discriminated ophthalmopathy from stable hyperthyroidism. Appearing also in blood were most of the thyroid clonotypes expanded above 0.001.

With regard to this clonotype: As yet, its antigen is unknown. A junction end diverges from the germline sequence, so it may reflect a read error.

TCR beta CDR3 region amplification was performed from RNA transcripts. The HTBI primer set was used in a first-round RT-PCR of the TCR CDR3. One entry per CDR3 protein results from TCRdb running MiXCR on the multiplex PCR reads. This table holds fewer than 350,000 distinct CDR3 sequences, roughly 19% found once. Germline V gene sequence: CDR1 MGHRA, CDR2 YSYEKL. The CDR3 has 14 residues. The sequence was obtained from a man aged 50 to 59 with Graves' ophthalmopathy. The sample was blood. The chain combines TRBV4-1 with TRBJ1-1; D not certain. CDR3 sequence: CASSQTRGNSEAFF. The CDR3 region has the DNA TGCGCCAGCAGCCAGACAAGAGGGAACAGTGAAGCTTTCTTT.